This T cell receptor beta chain came from a study of cytomegalovirus exposure and HLA in healthy donors. This clone was counted between two and nine times. Its antigen is still unknown. The PCR employed 60 Vbeta primers together with 13 Jbeta primers. Authors' processing steps: In a later analysis, of around 85 million unique beta chains, about 11 million appeared in at least two donors. Sequencing was performed with immunoSEQ multiplex PCR; in TCRdb, only in-frame clones are kept and a portion is missing. V, J and clone size were drawn from that table, and D and trimming were deduced from the DNA. The sample lists around 250,000 clones, 80% to 95% occurring once. Study-level results: For cytomegalovirus status, the classifier reportedly gave diagnoses with high specificity and sensitivity. Associated with cytomegalovirus, according to the listing, were 164 TCR beta chains. Whilst most TCR sequences proved rare, a subset of public TCRs occurred across many donors.

V was trimmed by 2 bases and J by 6 bases, leaving 7 bases between them. Germline-derived CDR1 and CDR2 are PRHDT and FYEKMQ (reference sequence). The CDR3 sequence is 13 residues long. The J gene is TRBJ2-2, the V gene TRBV13, with a possible D match to TRBD2 (5 bases). The sequence was collected from a girl aged 2 to 9 in good health and CMV-seronegative. Sequenced material: PBMCs. CDR3 region: CASSLRGSGELFF. The CDR3 DNA follows: TGTGCCAGCAGCTTACGAGGGTCCGGGGAGCTGTTTTTT.